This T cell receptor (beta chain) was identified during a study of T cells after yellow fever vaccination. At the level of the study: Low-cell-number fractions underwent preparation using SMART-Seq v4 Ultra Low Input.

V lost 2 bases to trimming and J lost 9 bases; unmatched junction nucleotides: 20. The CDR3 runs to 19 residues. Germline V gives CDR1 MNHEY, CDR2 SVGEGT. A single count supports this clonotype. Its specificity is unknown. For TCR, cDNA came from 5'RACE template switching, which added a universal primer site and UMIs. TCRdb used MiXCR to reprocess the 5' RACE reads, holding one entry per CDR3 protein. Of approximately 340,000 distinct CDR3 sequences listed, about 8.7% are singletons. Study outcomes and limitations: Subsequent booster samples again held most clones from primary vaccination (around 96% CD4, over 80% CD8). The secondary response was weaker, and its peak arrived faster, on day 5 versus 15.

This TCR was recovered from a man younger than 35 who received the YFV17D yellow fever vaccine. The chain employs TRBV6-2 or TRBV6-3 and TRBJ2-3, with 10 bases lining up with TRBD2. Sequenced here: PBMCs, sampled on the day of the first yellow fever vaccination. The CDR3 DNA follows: TGTGCCAGCAGTTACGCGCTATCGGCCAGGACTAGCGGTGATGGGACGCAGTATTTT. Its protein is CASSYALSARTSGDGTQYF.